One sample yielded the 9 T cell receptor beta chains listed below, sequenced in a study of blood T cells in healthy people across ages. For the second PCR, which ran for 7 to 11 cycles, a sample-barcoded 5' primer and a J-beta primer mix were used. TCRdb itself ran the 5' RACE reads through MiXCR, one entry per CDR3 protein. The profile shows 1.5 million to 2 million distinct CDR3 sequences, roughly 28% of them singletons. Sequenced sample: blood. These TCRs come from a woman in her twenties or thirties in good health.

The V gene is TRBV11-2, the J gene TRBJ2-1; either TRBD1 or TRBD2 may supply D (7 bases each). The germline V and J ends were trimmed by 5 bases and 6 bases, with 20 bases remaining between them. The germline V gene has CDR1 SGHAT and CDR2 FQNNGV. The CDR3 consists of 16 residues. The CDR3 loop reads CASSTGDYHFFNEQFF. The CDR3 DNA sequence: TGTGCCAGCAGCACAGGGGACTACCATTTTTTCAATGAGCAGTTCTTC.

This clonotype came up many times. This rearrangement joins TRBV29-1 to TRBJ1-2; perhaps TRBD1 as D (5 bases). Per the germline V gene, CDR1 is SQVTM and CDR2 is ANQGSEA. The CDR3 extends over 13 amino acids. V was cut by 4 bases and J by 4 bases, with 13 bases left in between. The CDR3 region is CSVGGSGVYGYTF. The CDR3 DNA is TGCAGCGTTGGGGGGTCGGGAGTCTATGGCTACACCTTC.

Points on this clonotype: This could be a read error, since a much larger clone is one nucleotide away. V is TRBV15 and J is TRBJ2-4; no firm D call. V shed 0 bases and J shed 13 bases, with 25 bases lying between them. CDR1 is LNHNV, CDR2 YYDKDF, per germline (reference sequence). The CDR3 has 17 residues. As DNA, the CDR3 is TGTGCCACCAGCAGAGATTACTCCTCTATCCTCTACAATGAGCAGTACTTC. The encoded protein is CATSRDYSSILYNEQYF.

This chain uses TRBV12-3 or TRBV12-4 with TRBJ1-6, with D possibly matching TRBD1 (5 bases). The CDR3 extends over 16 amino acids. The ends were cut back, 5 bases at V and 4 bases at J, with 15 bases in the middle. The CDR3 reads CASSPRGAGYNSPLHF. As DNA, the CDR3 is TGTGCCAGCAGTCCGCGAGGGGCTGGGTATAATTCACCCCTCCACTTT.

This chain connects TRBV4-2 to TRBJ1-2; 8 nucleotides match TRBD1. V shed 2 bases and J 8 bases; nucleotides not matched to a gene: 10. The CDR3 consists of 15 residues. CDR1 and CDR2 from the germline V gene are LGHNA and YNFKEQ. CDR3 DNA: TGTGCCAGCAGCCAACCTCAGGGGGCGCTTGTCGGCTACACCTTC. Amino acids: CASSQPQGALVGYTF.

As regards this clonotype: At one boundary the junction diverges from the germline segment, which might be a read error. The CDR3 nucleotides read TGTGCCAGCAGCTTAGCGATAAGGGAGGGCTATGACTACACCTTC. Its protein is CASSLAIREGYDYTF. The chain recombines TRBV7-9 with TRBJ1-2; D is unresolved. The CDR3 loop spans 15 amino acids. Germline loops: CDR1 SEHNR, CDR2 FQNEAQ (reference sequence). Filled out from reference TRBV7-9 and TRBJ1-2, the complete variable domain reads DTGVSQNPRHKITKRGQNVTFRCDPISEHNRLYWYRQTLGQGPEFLTYFQNEAQLEKSRLLSDRFSAERPKGSFSTLEIQRTEQGDSAMYLCASSLAIREGYDYTFGSGTRLTVV.

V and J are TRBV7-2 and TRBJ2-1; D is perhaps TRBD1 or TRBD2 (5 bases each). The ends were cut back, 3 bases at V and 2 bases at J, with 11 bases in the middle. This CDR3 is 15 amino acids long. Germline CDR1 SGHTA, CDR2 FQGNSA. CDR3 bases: TGTGCCAGCAGCTTCGAGGGGCAGGCCTACAATGAGCAGTTCTTC. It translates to CASSFEGQAYNEQFF.

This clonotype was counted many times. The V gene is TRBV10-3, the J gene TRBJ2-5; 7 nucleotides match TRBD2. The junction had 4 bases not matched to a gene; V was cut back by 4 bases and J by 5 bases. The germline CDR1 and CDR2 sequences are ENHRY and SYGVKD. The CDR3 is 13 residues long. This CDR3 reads CAISGSGGETQYF. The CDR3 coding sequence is TGTGCCATCAGTGGCTCCGGGGGGGAGACCCAGTACTTC.

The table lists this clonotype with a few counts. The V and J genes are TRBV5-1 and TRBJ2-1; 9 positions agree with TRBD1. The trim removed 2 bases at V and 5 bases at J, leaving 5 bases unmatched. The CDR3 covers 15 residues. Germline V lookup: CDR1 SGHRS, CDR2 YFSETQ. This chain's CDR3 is CASSFGQGLNNEQFF. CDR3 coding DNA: TGCGCCAGCAGCTTCGGACAGGGGCTCAACAATGAGCAGTTCTTC.